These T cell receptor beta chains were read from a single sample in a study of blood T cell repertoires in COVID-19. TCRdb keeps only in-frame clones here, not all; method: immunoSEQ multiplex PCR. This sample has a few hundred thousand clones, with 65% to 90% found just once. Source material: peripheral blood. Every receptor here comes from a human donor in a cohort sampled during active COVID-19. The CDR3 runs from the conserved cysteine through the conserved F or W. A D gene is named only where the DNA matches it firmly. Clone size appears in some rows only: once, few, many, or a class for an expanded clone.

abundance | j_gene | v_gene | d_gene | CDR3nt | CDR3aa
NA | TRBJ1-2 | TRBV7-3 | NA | TGTGCCAGCAGCTTAAAGGGGAACCCTAACTATGGCTACACCTTC | CASSLKGNPNYGYTF
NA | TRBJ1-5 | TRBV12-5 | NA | TGTGCTAGTGGCCGAGAGGACGCCGGGAAAAGATCGACCCAGCATTTT | CASGREDAGKRSTQHF
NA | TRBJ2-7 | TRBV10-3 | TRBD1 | TGTGCCATCAGTGACCGACAGGGATCCCGAGAGCAGTACTTC | CAISDRQGSREQYF
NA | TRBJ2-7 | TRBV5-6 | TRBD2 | TGTGCCAGCAGCTTGGGACCTGGGGGGGCCTACGAGCAGTACTTC | CASSLGPGGAYEQYF
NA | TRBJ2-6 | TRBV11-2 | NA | TGTGCCAGCAGCTTGGACAGTGGGGCCAACGTCCTGACTTTC | CASSLDSGANVLTF
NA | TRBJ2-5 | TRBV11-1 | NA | TGTGCCAGCAGCTTAGCACAGACCCAAGAGACCCAGTACTTC | CASSLAQTQETQYF
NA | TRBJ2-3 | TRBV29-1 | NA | TGCAGCGTGGGAGGTCCGGATACGCAGTATTTT | CSVGGPDTQYF
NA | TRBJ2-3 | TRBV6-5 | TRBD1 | TGTGCCAGCAGTTTCGGACAGGGATCAGATACGCAGTATTTT | CASSFGQGSDTQYF
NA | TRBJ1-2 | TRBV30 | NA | TGTGCCTGGAGTGTAGGGCAGGGGCTTGGCTACACCTTC | CAWSVGQGLGYTF
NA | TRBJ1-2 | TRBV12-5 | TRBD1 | TGTGCTAGCCCGACAGGGGGGGCCTATGGCTACACCTTC | CASPTGGAYGYTF
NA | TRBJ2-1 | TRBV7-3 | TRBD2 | TGTGCCAGCAGCCTTACCCCTAGCGGGGGACACAATGAGCAGTTCTTC | CASSLTPSGGHNEQFF
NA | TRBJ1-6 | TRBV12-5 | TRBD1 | TGTGCTAGTGGTTCCGGACAGGGGGCTTCACCCCTCCACTTT | CASGSGQGASPLHF
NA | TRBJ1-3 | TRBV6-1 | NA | TGTGCCAGCAGTGAACAGGGCTCTGGAAACACCATATATTTT | CASSEQGSGNTIYF
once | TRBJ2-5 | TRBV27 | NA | TGTGCCAGCACCTCCTCCGGGGAACGGGAGACCCAGTACTTC | CASTSSGERETQYF
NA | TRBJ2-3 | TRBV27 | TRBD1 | TGTGCCAGCAGTCTTCGGACAGGGGTTGGAACAGATACGCAGTATTTT | CASSLRTGVGTDTQYF
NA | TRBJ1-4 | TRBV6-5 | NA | TGTGCCAGCCAGAAGGGAGGCGTTGAAAAACTGTTTTTT | CASQKGGVEKLFF
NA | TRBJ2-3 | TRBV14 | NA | TGTGCCAGCAGCCAAATTGGCACGCAGTATTTT | CASSQIGTQYF
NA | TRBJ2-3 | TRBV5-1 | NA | TGCGCCAGCAGCTCTTACTTGAATACGCAGTATTTT | CASSSYLNTQYF
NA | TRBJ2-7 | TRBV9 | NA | TGTGCCAGCAGCCTTACCAGTTTTACCTCCTACGAGCAGTACTTC | CASSLTSFTSYEQYF
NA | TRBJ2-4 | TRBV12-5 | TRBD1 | TGTGCTAGTGGTCCCCTGACAGGGGACGACATTCAGTACTTC | CASGPLTGDDIQYF
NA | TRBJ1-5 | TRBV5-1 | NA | TGCGCCAGCAGCTCACCAAGGACAGCCCGGGATGGCAATCAGCCCCAGCATTTT | CASSSPRTARDGNQPQHF
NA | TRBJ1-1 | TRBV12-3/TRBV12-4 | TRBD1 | TGTGCCAGCAATCCAGGGGGGAACACTGAAGCTTTCTTT | CASNPGGNTEAFF
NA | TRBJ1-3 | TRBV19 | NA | TGTGCCAGTAGTCCGACAGGTGGAAACACCATATATTTT | CASSPTGGNTIYF
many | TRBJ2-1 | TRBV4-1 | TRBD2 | TGCGCCAGCAGCCAAAGGGTCGGGGGGGGAAGGGATGAGCAGTTCTTC | CASSQRVGGGRDEQFF
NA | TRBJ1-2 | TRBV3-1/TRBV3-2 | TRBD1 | TGTGCCAGCAGCCAATCTCGACAGGGGGACGGCTACACCTTC | CASSQSRQGDGYTF
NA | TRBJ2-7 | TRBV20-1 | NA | TGCAGTGCCGGGTCTCAGTCCGAGCAGTACTTC | CSAGSQSEQYF
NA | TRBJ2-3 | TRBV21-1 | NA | TGTGCCATAACAGGTAAGCACACAGATACGCAGTATTTT | CAITGKHTDTQYF
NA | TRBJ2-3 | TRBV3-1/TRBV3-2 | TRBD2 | TGTGCCAGCAGCCGCTTATCCTCTCTAGCGGGGGGCACAGATACGCAGTATTTT | CASSRLSSLAGGTDTQYF
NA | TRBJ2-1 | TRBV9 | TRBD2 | TGTGCCAGCAGCGCGGGACTAGCGGCCTACAATGAGCAGTTCTTC | CASSAGLAAYNEQFF